This T cell receptor beta chain was sequenced in a study of blood T cells in healthy people across ages. The CDR3 consists of 16 residues. Trimming cost V 0 bases and J 5 bases, with 16 bases left between them. From germline, CDR1 is MNHNY and CDR2 SVGAGI (reference sequence). Alongside a J-beta primer mix, a sample-barcoded 5' primer served in a second PCR lasting roughly 6 to 11 cycles. TCRdb analysed the 5' RACE reads with MiXCR anew, one entry per CDR3 protein. In the table there are around 700,000 distinct CDR3 sequences, 20% to 25% of which are singletons. Only one count was recorded for this clonotype. The sample was also linked to a second study, of T cells of mothers and their children.

The clonotype originates from a boy between 10 and 17 years old in good health. The V call is TRBV6-6, the J call TRBJ2-5, with D perhaps being TRBD1 or TRBD2 (8 bases each). The specimen was blood. In DNA form, the CDR3 reads TGTGCCAGCAGTTACTCCCAGGGGGCTAGCGGGGAGACCCAGTACTTC. This encodes CASSYSQGASGETQYF.